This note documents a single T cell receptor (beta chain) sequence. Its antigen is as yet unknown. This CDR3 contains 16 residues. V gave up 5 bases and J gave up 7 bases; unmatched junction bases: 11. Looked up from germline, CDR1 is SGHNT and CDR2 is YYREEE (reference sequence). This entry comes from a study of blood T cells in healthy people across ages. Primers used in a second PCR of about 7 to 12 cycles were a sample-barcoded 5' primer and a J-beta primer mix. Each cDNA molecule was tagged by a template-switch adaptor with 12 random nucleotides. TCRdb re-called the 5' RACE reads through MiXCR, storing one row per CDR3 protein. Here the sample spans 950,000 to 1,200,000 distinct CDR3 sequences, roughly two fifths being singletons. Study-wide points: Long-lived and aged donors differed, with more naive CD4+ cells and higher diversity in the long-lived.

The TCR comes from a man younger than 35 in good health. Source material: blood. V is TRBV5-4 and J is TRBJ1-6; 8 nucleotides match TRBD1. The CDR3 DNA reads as TGTGCCAGCAGTTTACCAGACCGGGACAGGAATTCACCCCTCCACTTT. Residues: CASSLPDRDRNSPLHF. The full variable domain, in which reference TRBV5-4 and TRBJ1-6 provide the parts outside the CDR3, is ETGVTQSPTHLIKTRGQQVTLRCSSQSGHNTVSWYQQALGQGPQFIFQYYREEENGRGNFPPRFSGLQFPNYSSELNVNALELDDSALYLCASSLPDRDRNSPLHFGNGTRLTVT.